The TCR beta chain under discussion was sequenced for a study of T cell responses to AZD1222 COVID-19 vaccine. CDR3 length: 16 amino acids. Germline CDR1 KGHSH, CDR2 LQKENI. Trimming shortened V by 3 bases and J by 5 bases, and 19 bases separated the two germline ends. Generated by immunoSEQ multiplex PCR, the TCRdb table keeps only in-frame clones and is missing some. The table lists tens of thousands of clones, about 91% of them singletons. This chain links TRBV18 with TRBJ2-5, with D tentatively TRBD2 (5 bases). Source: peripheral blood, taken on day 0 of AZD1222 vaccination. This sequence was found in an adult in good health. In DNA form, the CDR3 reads TGTGCCAGCTCACCCCTCAGTGGTAGCGTCACGGAGACCCAGTACTTC. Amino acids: CASSPLSGSVTETQYF.